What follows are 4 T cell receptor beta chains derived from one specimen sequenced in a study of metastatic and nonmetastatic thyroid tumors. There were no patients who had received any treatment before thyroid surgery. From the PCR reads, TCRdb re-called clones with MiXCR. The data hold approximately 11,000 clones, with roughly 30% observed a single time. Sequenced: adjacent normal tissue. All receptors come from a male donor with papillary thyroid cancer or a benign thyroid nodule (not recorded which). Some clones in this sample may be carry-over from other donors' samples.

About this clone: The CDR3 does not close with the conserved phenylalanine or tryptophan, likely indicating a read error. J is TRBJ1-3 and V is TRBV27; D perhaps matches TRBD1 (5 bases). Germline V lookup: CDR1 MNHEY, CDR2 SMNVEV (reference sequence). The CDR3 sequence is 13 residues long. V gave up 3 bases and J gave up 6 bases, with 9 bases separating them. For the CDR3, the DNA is TGTGCCAGCAGTTTTGGGGGAGAAAACACCATATATGTA. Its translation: CASSFGGENTIYV.

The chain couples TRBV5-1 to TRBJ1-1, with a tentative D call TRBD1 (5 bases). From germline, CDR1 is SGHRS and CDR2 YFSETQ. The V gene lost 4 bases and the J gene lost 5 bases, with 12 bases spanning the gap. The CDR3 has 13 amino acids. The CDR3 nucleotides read TGCGCCAGCAGCCTCCAAGAGGGGACTGAAGCTTTCTTT. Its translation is CASSLQEGTEAFF.

CDR3 amino acids: CSANGRGEDEKLFF. The CDR3 nucleotides are TGCAGTGCTAATGGCAGGGGGGAGGATGAAAAACTGTTTTTT. V and J are TRBV20-1 and TRBJ1-4, with 7 nucleotides matching TRBD1. The CDR3 totals 14 residues. Unmatched junction bases numbered 8, after V lost 4 bases and J lost 6 bases. Germline assignment: CDR1 DFQATT and CDR2 SNEGSKA (reference sequence).

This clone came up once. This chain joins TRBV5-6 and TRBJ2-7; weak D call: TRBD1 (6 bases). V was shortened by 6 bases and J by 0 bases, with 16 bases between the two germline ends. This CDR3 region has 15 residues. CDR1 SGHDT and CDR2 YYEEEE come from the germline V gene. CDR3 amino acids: CASIVYRDISYEQYF. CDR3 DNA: TGTGCCAGCATTGTCTACCGGGACATCTCCTACGAGCAGTACTTC.